These T cell receptor beta chains were read from a single sample in a study of blood T cell repertoires in COVID-19. The assay was immunoSEQ multiplex PCR, and TCRdb's table has in-frame clones only and misses some. The table includes about 150,000 clones, about four fifths detected once. The sample comprised peripheral blood. All receptors derive from a woman older than 75 with COVID-19, enrolled during active disease. The CDR3 runs from the conserved cysteine through the conserved F or W. D genes are given only for firm matches. Only part of the rows carry a size: once, few, many, or a class if the clone is expanded.

v_call	clone_size	j_call	d_call	cdr3_nt	cdr3_aa
TRBV7-3	NA	TRBJ2-7	TRBD2	TGTGCCAGCAGCCCGGGACTAGGGGCCCCCTACGAGCAGTACTTC	CASSPGLGAPYEQYF
TRBV9	NA	TRBJ1-4	TRBD1	TGTGCCAGCAGCGCGGACAGGGGGGATGAAAAACTGTTTTTT	CASSADRGDEKLFF
TRBV9	once	TRBJ2-3	NA	TGTGCCAGCAGCGGAGCTCCAGGTGTCGATACGCAGTATTTT	CASSGAPGVDTQYF
TRBV27	once	TRBJ2-7	NA	TGTGCCAGCAGTTCCCTCCGGGGCGAGCAGTACTTC	CASSSLRGEQYF
TRBV5-1	NA	TRBJ2-7	NA	TGCGCCAGCAGCTCCGGGACTTGGGAGCAGTACTTC	CASSSGTWEQYF
TRBV9	few	TRBJ2-1	TRBD2	TGTGCCAGCAGCCTAACTAGCGGATACAATGAGCAGTTCTTC	CASSLTSGYNEQFF
TRBV30	NA	TRBJ2-7	TRBD1	TGTGCATGGACAGGGCGCCGGCACGAGCAGTACTTC	CAWTGRRHEQYF
TRBV5-1	NA	TRBJ1-2	TRBD1	TGCGCCAGCAGCCCAAAGACAGGGGAAGGCTACACCTTC	CASSPKTGEGYTF
TRBV18	few	TRBJ1-2	TRBD1	TGTGCCAGCTCACCACCGGACAGGGTGGATGGCTACACCTTC	CASSPPDRVDGYTF
TRBV27	NA	TRBJ1-4	NA	TGTGCCAGCACGGTTAGGGGGGGATCTTTTGAAAAACTGTTTTTT	CASTVRGGSFEKLFF
TRBV12-3/TRBV12-4	NA	TRBJ1-1	NA	TGTGCCAGCAGTTTCTACGGCGAGGCTGAAGCTTTCTTT	CASSFYGEAEAFF
TRBV9	once	TRBJ2-1	TRBD2	TGTGCCAGCAGCGTAGGGGGACTAGCGGGGCTTGGTGAGCAGTTCTTC	CASSVGGLAGLGEQFF
TRBV10-1	NA	TRBJ2-1	NA	TGCGCCAGCAGTGGGACTGGCTACAATGAGCAGTTCTTC	CASSGTGYNEQFF
TRBV5-4	NA	TRBJ2-1	TRBD2	TGTGCCAGCAGCTTGAGGGCGGGGGAGTGGAATGAGCAGTTCTTC	CASSLRAGEWNEQFF
TRBV18	NA	TRBJ1-6	TRBD1	TGTGCCAGCTCACAACCCGGACAGGCGGGTTATAATTCACCCCTCCACTTT	CASSQPGQAGYNSPLHF
TRBV6-6	NA	TRBJ2-3	TRBD1	TGTGCCAGCAAAAAGGGGGCAACAGATACGCAGTATTTT	CASKKGATDTQYF
TRBV27	NA	TRBJ2-7	TRBD1	TGTGCCAGCAGTTTTTGGGACAGGCCCCCCTACGAGCAGTACTTC	CASSFWDRPPYEQYF
TRBV14	NA	TRBJ2-1	NA	TGTGCCAGCAGCCAACTCCTCGACTGGCGGGGAAATGAGCAGTTCTTC	CASSQLLDWRGNEQFF
TRBV12-5	NA	TRBJ2-5	TRBD2	TGTGCTAGTGGTTTGGTGTCGGGAGGGAGTGTGTTGTACTTC	CASGLVSGGSVLYF
TRBV10-2	NA	TRBJ2-1	TRBD2	TGCGCCAGCAGCCCTTATCTAGCGGGAGAATACAATGAGCAGTTCTTC	CASSPYLAGEYNEQFF
TRBV28	NA	TRBJ2-5	TRBD1	TGTGCCAGCGCACGGACAGGGGCCCAAGAGACCCAGTACTTC	CASARTGAQETQYF
TRBV7-3	NA	TRBJ2-1	TRBD2	TGTGCCAGCAGCCCCGATAGACTAGCCGGGGGGGATGAGCAGTTCTTC	CASSPDRLAGGDEQFF
TRBV30	NA	TRBJ1-5	NA	TGTGCCTGGAGTCGGCAGGGCAATCAGCCCCAGCATTTT	CAWSRQGNQPQHF
TRBV16	NA	TRBJ2-7	NA	TGTGCCAGCAGCCAACTAAGCTACGAGCAGTACTTC	CASSQLSYEQYF
TRBV27	NA	TRBJ2-7	NA	TGTGCCAGCAGTTTCCTAGGTGAGACCTACGAGCAGTACTTC	CASSFLGETYEQYF
TRBV18	NA	TRBJ2-7	NA	TGTGCCAGCTCACCGGCGGGCACCTACGAGCAGTACTTC	CASSPAGTYEQYF
TRBV15	once	TRBJ1-5	NA	TGTGCCACCAGCAGAGACATTAGCAATCAGCCCCAGCATTTT	CATSRDISNQPQHF
TRBV7-9	NA	TRBJ2-2	NA	TGTGCCACAACCCTGACACGGAACACCGGGGAGCTGTTTTTT	CATTLTRNTGELFF
TRBV6-5	NA	TRBJ1-3	TRBD1	TGTGCCAGCAGGGTAACAGGGGGCGCTGGAAACACCATATATTTT	CASRVTGGAGNTIYF
TRBV7-7	NA	TRBJ2-2	TRBD2	TGTGCCAGCAGCAGGATAGCGGGAGGGCCTACCGGGGAGCTGTTTTTT	CASSRIAGGPTGELFF
TRBV20-1	NA	TRBJ2-1	NA	TGCAGTGCTAGATTTGCGGCAGAGCAGTTCTTC	CSARFAAEQFF
TRBV7-3	NA	TRBJ1-2	NA	TGTGCCAGCAGCTTAATCTCTACAGGACCCGCCAGGGACTATGGCTACACCTTC	CASSLISTGPARDYGYTF
TRBV6-1	NA	TRBJ2-7	NA	TGTGCCAGCAGTGAAGGAAGGTGGGGGCTCTACGAGCAGTACTTC	CASSEGRWGLYEQYF
TRBV6-5	NA	TRBJ1-5	TRBD1	TGTGCCAGCGGGACAGGGACTTATCAGCCCCAGCATTTT	CASGTGTYQPQHF
TRBV6-5	NA	TRBJ2-1	TRBD2	TGTGCCAGCAGCCGGCTAGCGGGGGGTTACAATGAGCAGTTCTTC	CASSRLAGGYNEQFF